Below, one T cell receptor (beta chain) is given with its context. As yet, its antigen is unknown. These data come from a study of vaccination and CD4 T cells after COVID-19. About the study: Overlapping spike peptides of SARS-CoV-2, HCoV-NL63, HCoV-OC43 and HCoV-229E were used, and cells were stimulated with them. Control cultures were given a CEFX pool, an HIV-1 Nef pool, or no peptide.

The Oncomine TCR Beta short-read assay was what sequenced the DNA obtained from cultured CD4+ T cells. In TCRdb, the PCR reads were re-called with MiXCR into one record per CDR3 protein. The sample contains under 15,000 distinct CDR3 sequences, around 55% of which appear only once. Trimming shortened V by 6 bases and J by 9 bases, and 15 bases separated the two germline ends. Germline V lookup: CDR1 SGHAT, CDR2 FQDESV (reference sequence). The CDR3 has 13 amino acids. Treatment: approximately nine-day PBMC culture with coronavirus spike peptide pools or control peptides (ViraFEST assay). For ViraFEST, peptide pools expanded antigen-specific T cells, after which the TCRs were sequenced. Overall study findings and caveats: Relatively few convalescent patients were studied; early post-infection timepoints were not included.

This sequence was found in a human donor who had recovered from COVID-19. The rearrangement links TRBV11-1 to TRBJ2-1, with D tentatively TRBD1 (5 bases). Sequencing input: CD4+ T cells from blood, cultured in vitro. CDR3 bases: TGTGCCAGCAGTCGCCTGGGTGGGGCTGAGCAGTTCTTC. Its protein product is CASSRLGGAEQFF.